This entry is about one T cell receptor beta chain. No antigen is known for it. The sample holds no much larger clone one base away, and base qualities are not on file. These data originate in a study of blood T cell repertoires in COVID-19 (dated by TCRdb to the early 2020s). Concerning the study at large: The collaborator samples originated in the United States, Italy and Spain and spanned the acute and convalescent phases of COVID-19. The material from the prospective study consisted of cDNA or gDNA derived from T cells, B-cell-depleted T cells, or PBMCs. Deeply sampled blood TCRbeta repertoires from subjects exposed to, actively infected with, or recovered from COVID-19 were included in the dataset. The repertoires were made available in a free public database intended to serve as a resource for research on the immune response to SARS-CoV-2. The samples were drawn from the first 160 participants of the ongoing ImmuneRACE study and from some 1,300 subjects provided by 6 global collaborators. Nearly every sample came with metadata listing a de-identified subject ID, COVID-19 status, age in years and sex. HLA class I and class II types, where available, came from metadata supplied by the sample provider rather than from assay-based typing.

From the cysteine through the phenylalanine, the CDR3 covers 17 amino acids. The sequence is cut down to CDR3 DNA, 51 bases in frame from base 1. As encoded in the germline V gene, CDR1 is KGHSH while CDR2 is LQKENI. Trimming costs V 3 bases and J 5 bases, and their ends lie 20 bases apart. Whole blood was collected in K2EDTA tubes by collaborating institutions according to the institutions' own protocols. For TCRbeta analysis, collaborators shipped samples in one of three forms: frozen whole blood, isolated PBMCs, or DNA extracted from either of those sample types. Beyond this particular receptor, the publication reports: How much clinical and demographic metadata was included differed by source and by participant, and the metadata was provided uncurated.

TCRbeta CDR3 regions were amplified from genomic DNA by means of the immunoSEQ Assay, a bias-controlled multiplex PCR. On the authors' methods: The number of nucleated cells in each sample was estimated by amplification of reference gene primers within the assay. To quantify the absolute abundance of each unique TCRbeta CDR3 rearrangement, sequence reads were collapsed and filtered. Productive Simpson clonality was computed per sample as the square root of Simpson's diversity index over productive rearrangements. Entries here come from immuneACCESS through TCRdb and include only in-frame sequences with V and J called. Some clones fail to appear in such tables; in the studies checked, an unresolved V gene covers under half of the shortfall, and the cause of the remainder is unknown. V and J calls and clone size follow that table, whereas D and trimming were derived from the DNA. Here the sample has more than 55,000 clones; just under 90% occur a single time. The ten biggest clones cover roughly 7.6% of the sample.

This clonotype was obtained from a human donor with active COVID-19. The donor label of this sample is uncertain. This receptor chain uses TRBV18 and TRBJ2-1; D gene: possibly TRBD2, on 5 matching bases. Material: peripheral blood. At the DNA level, the sequence is TGTGCCAGCTCACCTTTTGAGGGATCGGCTAGTAACAATGAGCAGTTCTTC. Its translation is CASSPFEGSASNNEQFF.